This paragraph covers one TCR beta chain sequence. There is no known antigen for this receptor. Nothing much larger sits one base from this clone, and base qualities are not available. Its CDR3 holds 14 amino acids, cysteine through phenylalanine. The CDR3 DNA has 42 bases and is translated from base 1. V is reduced by 2 bases and J by 7 bases, leaving a spacing of 11 bases between them. The germline V gene supplies CDR1 MDHEN and CDR2 SYDVKM. Library generation was performed with 5' RACE. The run used an Illumina HiSeq 2500. A second PCR of 7 to 11 cycles was performed with a sample-barcoded 5' primer and a J-beta primer mix. A unique molecular identifier was introduced onto each TCR beta cDNA molecule by a template-switch 5' adaptor carrying 12 random nucleotides. Each sample yielded at least 3 million CDR3-containing paired-end reads. First-strand cDNA was synthesized from all RNA with the Mint cDNA synthesis kit, primed by a TRBC-specific oligonucleotide. Following uracil-DNA glycosylase treatment, all cDNA underwent a first 18-cycle PCR with the universal primers M1SS and BC2_uni_R. The published analysis was carried out like this. For normalization, 1 million high-quality reads were randomly selected from each sample, with every read carrying a distinct molecular identifier. Reads with shared molecular identifiers were discarded instead of being binned into consensus sequences. MiTCR, set to a Q25 quality threshold and the strictest error-elimination algorithm, was used for CDR3 identification, clonotype clustering and error correction. A nonparametric unseen species model with Euler transformation was used to estimate a lower bound on total TCR beta diversity. TCRdb reanalyzed the raw reads on its own, using fastp at Q25 for trimming and MiXCR for clone calling, and kept in-frame beta chains. CDR3 protein sequences are deduplicated, and each keeps its most common genes and DNA. These V and J calls rely on TCRdb rather than the paper's analysis. This sample comprises about 780,000 distinct CDR3 sequences, 25% to 30% of them detected only once. The ten largest clones represent about 2.9% of the sample.

This entry belongs to a study of blood T cells in healthy people across ages (dated by TCRdb to between 2015 and 2016). The study in broad terms: In model experiments, roughly one uniquely barcoded TCR beta cDNA molecule per two T cells was captured by template switching. The study measured age-related changes in TCR beta repertoire diversity using deep sequencing normalized with unique cDNA molecular identifiers. The donors were split into four age groups: young (average about 15 years), middle-aged (39), aged (62) and long-lived (approximately 80). For two donors (one aged 18 to 30 and one aged 80 or older), the study analyzed two additional independent replicas of 1 million unique cDNA reads from the same blood draw. Paper-wide results and their limitations: The percentage of naive T cells measured by flow cytometry correlated strongly with observed TCR beta diversity. Compared with the aged group, more naive CD4+ T cells, fewer expanded clones and increased TCR diversity were shown by the long-lived group, suggesting age selection. As age increased, observed TCR beta diversity per million T cells dropped in a roughly linear way, and a significant reduction was already evident by age roughly 40. Conclusive comparison of naive and antigen-experienced compartments was prevented by the profiling of bulk unsorted PBMCs. Estimates of total diversity based on one million sequenced T cells were regarded as lower bounds and as underestimates. The CMV infection status of donors was not known, potentially confounding age-related changes in expanded clonotypes.

The donors were roughly 38 Caucasian individuals from Russia, aged 6 to 90 years, who were systemically healthy. Each donor gave ten milliliters of peripheral blood, collected into EDTA-treated Vacutainer tubes. PBMCs were isolated by Ficoll-Paque density-gradient centrifugation, with at least 6.5 million obtained per sample. Trizol reagent was used to extract total RNA from PBMCs, with at least 6 micrograms per sample. For every donor, flow cytometry on a PBMC aliquot measured the percentage of naive CD45RAhigh/CD27high T cells. These data were also filed under a second study, of T cells of mothers and their children. The second source states: Donors were nine systemically healthy Caucasian individuals: three mothers and their six children. cDNA synthesis used all of the extracted RNA, with 1.5 ug of RNA in each 15 ul reaction. Sample barcodes and 2-4 random nucleotides were added via the M1S primer in the second PCR. Over 8 million TCR beta CDR3 reads came from each mother, compared with millions of reads from each child. Thymic selection similarly shapes TCR recombination output in related and unrelated pairs, with minor effect from inherited differences. Related mother-child pairs always showed normalized repertoire overlap that was slightly higher than in unrelated mother-child pairs, though the difference was never significant. With a sensitivity of approximately 93 clones per million clonotypes, no persistent microchimeric T cell clones were detected. In the study, deep NGS was used to compare the TCR beta repertoires of mothers and children, and features distinguishing related mother-child pairs from unrelated individuals were sought. Mothers averaged roughly 40 +/- 4 years of age and children averaged around 10 +/- 4 years. After adapter ligation was performed with NEBNext reagents, the libraries were sequenced on an Illumina HiSeq 2000 with 100+100 nt paired-end reads. To prevent cross-contamination, the mother and child libraries were prepared one month apart and sequenced in separate runs. For each donor, between about 500,000 and 2,200,000 distinct TCR beta clonotypes were identified. Naive TCR beta clonotypes were estimated from low-frequency clonotypes matched to each donor's FACS-determined naive share, without sorting.

The sequenced material came from blood. The sequence was collected from a boy aged 10-17 years in good health. The rearrangement combines TRBV28 with TRBJ1-4; the D gene identity is not certain. The CDR3 loop reads CASSLATLGEKLFF. The bases are TGTGCCAGCAGTTTAGCGACCCTTGGTGAAAAACTGTTTTTT.